This T cell receptor beta chain was sequenced in a study of OX40 agonist ivuxolimab in advanced cancers. On this clone: What it binds is unknown. The junction departs from germline at one end; a sequencing error may be responsible.

CDR1 is SSHAT and CDR2 is FNYEAQ in the germline V gene (reference sequence). This CDR3 contains 14 residues. Broader study findings: Antigen specificity remained undetermined for the expanded peripheral T cells.

Method: immunoSEQ multiplex PCR; TCRdb's copy keeps in-frame clones and lacks some. Of 40,000 or so clones listed, around 86% were seen once; the top ten hold about 13%. This clonotype was sampled from an adult with an advanced solid tumor such as melanoma, head and neck, liver or kidney cancer. Source: CD4+ or CD8+ T cells sorted from blood, taken in a trial of the OX40 agonist ivuxolimab. The chain is built from TRBV7-7 and TRBJ2-5, with D maybe TRBD1 (5 bases). The CDR3 DNA reads as TGTGCTAGCAGCCCCACAGGATTCCAAGAGACCCAGTACTTC. This translates into CASSPTGFQETQYF.